This TCR beta chain was identified in a study of technical replicates of blood from a few donors. Germline V gives CDR1 SNHLY, CDR2 FYNNEI. The CDR3 sequence is 16 residues long. Trimming removed 8 bases from V and 3 bases from J; junction bases left unmatched: 14. TCRdb's table, derived via immunoSEQ multiplex PCR, lists solely in-frame clones and lacks some. This repertoire shows 60,000 to 85,000 clones, approximately 96% found once; its top ten account for approximately 0.2%. The clonotype comes from a human donor in good health. The V call is TRBV2, the J call TRBJ2-7; TRBD1 matches 9 bases. What was sequenced was T cells isolated from PBMCs. CDR3 loop: CASHSLQDRGYYEQYF. For the CDR3, the DNA is TGTGCCAGCCATTCACTGCAAGACAGGGGGTACTACGAGCAGTACTTC.